The clone carrying this TCR beta chain showed up just a few times. Antigen: not known. This record belongs to a study of shared clonotypes between healthy human individuals. General study points: Investigators expected sequencing depth to affect clonotype sharing among donors.

In the study's own analysis: In the immunoSEQ data, sequences were junction-only and lacked quality scores, so filtering differed. Produced via immunoSEQ multiplex PCR; TCRdb's table is partial and in-frame only. D and trimming come from the DNA, and the V and J calls and clone size come from that table. This sample yields about half a million clones, of which roughly three quarters are seen a single time; around 12% belongs to the top ten. This clonotype was sampled from a woman in her thirties or forties in good health. Some clones in this sample may be carry-over from other donors' samples. What was sequenced was PBMCs.

The CDR3 reads CAISEVIYGYTF. CDR3 nucleotides: TGTGCCATCAGTGAGGTCATCTATGGCTACACCTTC. The V and J genes are TRBV10-3 and TRBJ1-2; no reliable D call. There are 12 residues in the CDR3. Germline lookup yields CDR1 ENHRY and CDR2 SYGVKD. The V end was cut by 2 bases, the J end by 4 bases, with 5 bases between.